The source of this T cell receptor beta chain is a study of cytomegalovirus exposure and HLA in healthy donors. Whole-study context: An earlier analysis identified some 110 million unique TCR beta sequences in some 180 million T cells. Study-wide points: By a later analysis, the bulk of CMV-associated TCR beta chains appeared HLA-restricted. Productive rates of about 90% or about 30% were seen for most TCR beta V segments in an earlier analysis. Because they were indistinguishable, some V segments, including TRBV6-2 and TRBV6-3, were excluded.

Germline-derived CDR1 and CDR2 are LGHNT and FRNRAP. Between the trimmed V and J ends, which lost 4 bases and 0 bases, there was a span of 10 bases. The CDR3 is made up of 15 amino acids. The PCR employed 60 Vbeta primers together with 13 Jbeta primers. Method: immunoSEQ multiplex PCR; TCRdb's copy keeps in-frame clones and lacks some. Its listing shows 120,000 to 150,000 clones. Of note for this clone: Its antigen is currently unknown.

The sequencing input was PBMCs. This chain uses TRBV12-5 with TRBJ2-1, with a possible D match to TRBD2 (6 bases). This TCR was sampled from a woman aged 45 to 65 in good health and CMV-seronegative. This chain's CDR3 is CASGYAGGSYNEQFF. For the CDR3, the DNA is TGTGCTAGTGGTTACGCCGGGGGCTCCTACAATGAGCAGTTCTTC.